Below are 14 T cell receptor beta chains sequenced from a single sample in a study of blood T cell repertoires in COVID-19. Generated by immunoSEQ multiplex PCR, the TCRdb table keeps only in-frame clones and is missing some. The data show roughly 380,000 clones, roughly 80% seen once. Sequencing was done on a sample of peripheral blood. The receptors stem from a human donor with acute or convalescent COVID-19. The donor label of this sample is uncertain.

The V and J genes are TRBV4-1 and TRBJ2-3; 7 nucleotides line up with TRBD1. The CDR3 consists of 15 residues. Germline trimming cut 0 bases from V and 6 bases from J; bases unmatched to any gene: 6. CDR1 is MGHRA, CDR2 YSYEKL, per germline. Here the CDR3 DNA reads TGCGCCAGCAGCCAAGATCCAGGGGGTGGGGATACGCAGTATTTT. Translating gives CASSQDPGGGDTQYF.

The chain recombines TRBV12-5 with TRBJ2-7; D not certain. The germline CDR1 and CDR2 sequences are LGHNT and FRNRAP. V lost 2 bases, J lost 5 bases, and 10 bases lay in between. The CDR3 has 13 amino acids. CDR3 sequence: CASGLRLEHEQYF. In nucleotides, the CDR3 is TGTGCTAGTGGTTTGCGATTAGAGCACGAGCAGTACTTC. Variable domain in full (rest from reference TRBV12-5 and TRBJ2-7): DARVTQTPRHKVTEMGQEVTMRCQPILGHNTVFWYRQTMMQGLELLAYFRNRAPLDDSGMPKDRFSAEMPDATLATLKIQPSEPRDSAVYFCASGLRLEHEQYFGPGTRLTVT.

This chain uses TRBV5-1 with TRBJ1-4; 7 nucleotides agree with TRBD1. Germline loops: CDR1 SGHRS, CDR2 YFSETQ. Trimming cost V 4 bases and J 3 bases; bases outside gene matches: 6. This CDR3 is built from 15 residues. CDR3 protein: CASSTWTGPNEKLFF. CDR3 sequence (DNA): TGCGCCAGCAGCACCTGGACAGGTCCTAATGAAAAACTGTTTTTT.

About this clone: Other DNA sequences from this sample encode an identical CDR3 as well. The chain uses TRBV19 and TRBJ1-1, with 7 bases lining up with TRBD1. J lost 7 bases, V lost 5 bases, and 4 bases had no gene match. Germline assignment: CDR1 LNHDA and CDR2 SQIVND (reference sequence). The CDR3 runs to 12 residues. CDR3 in DNA: TGTGCCAGTAGTCCCAACAGGGGTGAAGCTTTCTTT. Translation gives CASSPNRGEAFF.

V and J are TRBV29-1 and TRBJ1-2; 7 nucleotides agree with TRBD1. V was pared by 4 bases and J by 10 bases, with 3 bases of the junction left unmatched. The CDR3 is 10 amino acids. Germline V gene sequence: CDR1 SQVTM, CDR2 ANQGSEA. CDR3 bases: TGCAGCGTTGGGGACAGTTCCTACACCTTC. Its translation: CSVGDSSYTF.

This clone was counted between two and nine times. The V and J genes are TRBV11-2 and TRBJ1-1, with TRBD1 identical over 7 bases. CDR1 is SGHAT, CDR2 FQNNGV, per germline. J lost 10 bases, V lost 5 bases, and 10 bases had no gene match. The CDR3 extends over 13 amino acids. CDR3 nucleotide sequence: TGTGCCAGCAGCACGAGTCAGGGGGGCACAGCTTTCTTT. Protein sequence: CASSTSQGGTAFF.

On this clone itself: The same CDR3 can be traced to other DNA sequences in this sample. The chain joins TRBV18 to TRBJ1-6; 9 nucleotides align to TRBD1. The CDR3 runs 14 residues. V was pared by 5 bases and J by 7 bases, with 3 bases of the junction left unmatched. Germline-derived CDR1 and CDR2 are KGHSH and LQKENI. The CDR3 spells CASSRDRENSPLHF. DNA for the CDR3: TGTGCCAGCTCAAGGGACAGGGAAAATTCACCCCTCCACTTT.

V and J are TRBV14 and TRBJ2-7, with 7 positions matching TRBD1. Germline CDR1 is SGHDN and CDR2 is FVKESK. CDR3 size: 13 residues. V was pared by 4 bases and J by 6 bases, with 6 bases of the junction left unmatched. CDR3 coding DNA: TGTGCCAGCAGCCCAGACAGGGATGGCGAGCAGTACTTC. The encoded protein is CASSPDRDGEQYF.

The gene calls are TRBV27 and TRBJ1-1; 9 bases agree with TRBD1. CDR1 is MNHEY, CDR2 SMNVEV, per germline (reference sequence). V was pared by 6 bases and J by 5 bases, with 10 bases of the junction left unmatched. The CDR3 length is 15 residues. For the CDR3, the DNA is TGTGCCAGCAGCCAGAAGGGGGACAGGGCGACTGAAGCTTTCTTT. As protein: CASSQKGDRATEAFF.

This chain links TRBV20-1 with TRBJ1-1; D gene unclear. Germline-derived CDR1 and CDR2 are DFQATT and SNEGSKA (reference sequence). The CDR3 has 11 amino acids. V was trimmed by 7 bases and J by 2 bases, leaving 8 bases between them. CDR3 in DNA: TGCAGTGGCGTGTTCAACACTGAAGCTTTCTTT. Protein sequence: CSGVFNTEAFF.

This clone was seen once. The chain employs TRBV18 and TRBJ2-5, with TRBD2 identical over 8 bases. The CDR3 runs to 16 residues. Germline-derived CDR1 and CDR2 are KGHSH and LQKENI. The junction had 7 bases not matched to a gene; V was cut back by 3 bases and J by 1 base. The CDR3 protein is CASSPLIAGSQETQYF. CDR3 nucleotide sequence: TGTGCCAGCTCACCGCTGATAGCGGGAAGCCAAGAGACCCAGTACTTC.

This clone was recorded a few times. This chain uses TRBV2 with TRBJ1-3; a possible D gene is TRBD1 (5 bases). The CDR3 is 15 residues long. The V end lost 8 bases, the J end lost 2 bases, and 16 bases lay between the germline ends. Per germline, CDR1 SNHLY and CDR2 FYNNEI. The CDR3 reads CASSPYRGAGNTIYF. CDR3 bases: TGTGCCAGCTCCCCTTACCGGGGGGCTGGAAACACCATATATTTT.

This clone has just one count. The chain links TRBV2 to TRBJ2-5; 8 bases are a match to TRBD2. CDR3 length: 17 residues. Per the germline V gene, CDR1 is SNHLY and CDR2 is FYNNEI. Trimming removed 0 bases from V and 4 bases from J; junction bases left unmatched: 10. The CDR3 spells CASSEARKRGSGETQYF. CDR3 DNA sequence: TGTGCCAGCAGTGAAGCAAGAAAGCGGGGGTCCGGAGAGACCCAGTACTTC.

This clone was seen a single time. The V gene is TRBV10-1, the J gene TRBJ2-5; D perhaps matches TRBD1 (6 bases). V was clipped by 0 bases and J by 3 bases, with 17 bases between them. The CDR3 extends over 17 amino acids. CDR1 is WNHNN, CDR2 SYGVQD, per germline (reference sequence). This CDR3 reads CASSESRGMGVEETQYF. CDR3 nucleotides: TGCGCCAGCAGTGAGTCGAGGGGGATGGGAGTGGAAGAGACCCAGTACTTC.